These 7 T cell receptor beta chains came from one sample sequenced in a study of shared T cell receptors in the human thymus. Repertoires were generated with immunoSEQ multiplex PCR, while TCRdb's copy carries only in-frame clones and drops some. The sample lists some 700,000 clones; more than 75% were seen once. These data also featured in a second study, about human thymus T cells.

Source material: thymocytes. The origin of the receptors is a boy under two years old with a congenital heart defect.

The chain joins TRBV7-6 to TRBJ2-1, with TRBD2 identical over 12 bases. With 3 bases clipped from V and 8 bases from J, the junction kept 5 bases outside the gene matches. Germline V gives CDR1 SGHVS, CDR2 FNYEAQ. The CDR3 covers 15 residues. The CDR3 DNA reads TGTGCCAGCAGCTTGAGGACTAGCGGGGCAGATGAGCAGTTCTTC. This gives the protein CASSLRTSGADEQFF.

V and J are TRBV7-6 and TRBJ1-3; possible D gene TRBD1, 5 bases. CDR3 length: 16 residues. V dropped 5 bases and J dropped 0 bases, with 14 bases sitting between them. Looked up from germline, CDR1 is SGHVS and CDR2 is FNYEAQ. The chain's CDR3 is CASSTRGSSSGNTIYF. For the CDR3, the DNA is TGTGCCAGCAGCACGCGGGGGTCGAGCTCTGGAAACACCATATATTTT.

This clone appeared once. The chain couples TRBV30 to TRBJ2-2; 9 bases fit TRBD2. The CDR3 has 15 amino acids. Germline V gives CDR1 GTSNPN, CDR2 SVGIG (reference sequence). The V segment lost 5 bases and the J segment 2 bases; nucleotides outside the gene matches: 6. CDR3 region: CAWGSGTSNTGELFF. CDR3 coding DNA: TGTGCCTGGGGCTCCGGGACTAGCAACACCGGGGAGCTGTTTTTT.

This clone was observed a handful of times. The chain links TRBV4-3 to TRBJ1-4; 7 bases are a match to TRBD1. J was trimmed by 8 bases and V by 1 base; bases with no gene match: 13. Germline V lookup: CDR1 LGHNA, CDR2 YSLEER. The CDR3 is 17 amino acids. Here the CDR3 DNA reads TGCGCCAGCAGCCAAGGTGGCACTAGGAGGGGGCAAGAAAAACTGTTTTTT. It codes for CASSQGGTRRGQEKLFF.

The rearrangement uses TRBV7-9 and TRBJ2-4; 13 bases align to TRBD2. CDR1 and CDR2 from the germline V gene are SEHNR and FQNEAQ (reference sequence). CDR3 length: 18 amino acids. V dropped 2 bases and J dropped 9; count of bases not matched to a gene: 13. The CDR3 spells CASSLRAGTSGKLGIQYF. The CDR3 DNA is TGTGCCAGCAGCTTAAGGGCTGGGACTAGCGGGAAGCTTGGCATTCAGTACTTC.

CDR3: CASGRAQGQETQYF. CDR3 nucleotide sequence: TGTGCCAGCGGCCGGGCACAGGGACAAGAGACCCAGTACTTC. The V call is TRBV6-1, the J call TRBJ2-5, with TRBD1 as a possible D gene (6 bases). The V end lost 8 bases, the J end lost 2 bases, and 15 bases lay between the germline ends. In germline, CDR1 is MNHNS, CDR2 SASEGT. The CDR3 extends over 14 amino acids.

The chain couples TRBV11-2 to TRBJ2-3, with TRBD2 identical over 8 bases. The CDR3 has 17 residues. Germline CDR1 and CDR2: SGHAT and FQNNGV. J lost 5 bases, V lost 0 bases, and 10 bases had no gene match. Written as DNA, the CDR3 is TGTGCCAGCAGCTTAGAGGCTGAGCGGGAGTCATTAGATACGCAGTATTTT. Translating it yields CASSLEAERESLDTQYF.